Described below is a single T cell receptor (beta chain) sequence and its context. During its preparation, the TCRbeta library received unique molecular identifiers. TCRdb re-called the PCR reads through MiXCR, storing one row per CDR3 protein. The top ten clones hold 14% of a sample with about 460,000 distinct CDR3 sequences, roughly 10% of them seen once. The data belong to a study of T-cell reconstitution after alpha-beta-depleted transplantation in children. This receptor was identified in a female patient under 10 years old who had a stem cell transplant for aplastic anemia, so the T cells may come from the graft donor. The sequencing used PBMCs, mostly from graft donor cells, collected 180 days after TCRalphabeta/CD19-depleted stem cell transplant.

The CDR3 here is CASSLPPGRRNTEAFF. Here the CDR3 DNA reads TGTGCCAGCAGCCTCCCACCTGGACGGAGGAACACTGAAGCTTTCTTT. The rearrangement links TRBV7-9 to TRBJ1-1; D not resolved. Looked up from germline, CDR1 is SEHNR and CDR2 is FQNEAQ (reference sequence). This CDR3 is 16 amino acids long. V lost 5 bases and J lost 1, with 17 bases in between. Combining the CDR3 with reference TRBV7-9 and TRBJ1-1 gives the whole variable domain DTGVSQNPRHKITKRGQNVTFRCDPISEHNRLYWYRQTLGQGPEFLTYFQNEAQLEKSRLLSDRFSAERPKGSFSTLEIQRTEQGDSAMYLCASSLPPGRRNTEAFFGQGTRLTVV.